The sequence of this TCR beta chain was determined in a study of siplizumab effects on memory and regulatory T cells. Whole-study results and caveats: Apparently more diverse than memory cells, naive T cells also seemed major alloresponse contributors. Siplizumab led to significantly less abundant alloreactive sequences that could be traced back to unstimulated CD4+ memory cells. Treg origin accounted for an average of roughly 69% of mappable alloreactive CD4+ clones with siplizumab and about 30% in controls.

There are 15 residues in the CDR3. Trimming took 9 bases from V and 1 from J; bases not matched to a gene: 7. Germline CDR1 SGHRS, CDR2 YFSETQ. Concerning this clone itself: What it recognizes is unknown.

Profiling relied on immunoSEQ multiplex PCR, and the TCRdb table lists in-frame clones only, not all of them. Of around 100,000 clones listed, around 90% are singletons. Sequenced material: CD4+ T cells sorted from blood. The receptor was isolated from a human donor in good health. The chain is built from TRBV5-1 and TRBJ2-6; 7 bases are a match to TRBD1. The chain's CDR3 is CATAEQGSGANVLTF. CDR3 in DNA: TGCGCCACAGCAGAACAGGGGTCTGGGGCCAACGTCCTGACTTTC.